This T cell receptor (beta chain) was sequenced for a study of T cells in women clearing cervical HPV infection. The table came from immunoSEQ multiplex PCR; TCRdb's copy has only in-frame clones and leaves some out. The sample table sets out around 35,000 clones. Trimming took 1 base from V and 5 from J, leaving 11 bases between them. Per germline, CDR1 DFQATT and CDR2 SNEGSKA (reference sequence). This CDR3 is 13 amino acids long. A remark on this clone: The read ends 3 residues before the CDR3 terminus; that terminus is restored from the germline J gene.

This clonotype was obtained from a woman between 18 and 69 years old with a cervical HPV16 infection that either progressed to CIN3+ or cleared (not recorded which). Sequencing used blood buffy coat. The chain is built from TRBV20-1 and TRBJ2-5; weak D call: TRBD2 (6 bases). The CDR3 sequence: CSARGGNRETQYF. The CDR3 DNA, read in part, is TGCAGTGCTAGAGGCGGGAATCGGGAGACC.